The rows below give T cell receptor beta chains drawn from one sample of a study of graft-versus-host responses after intestinal transplantation. TCRdb's copy holds only in-frame clones and misses some; the assay was immunoSEQ multiplex PCR. The table includes some 15,000 clones, approximately 80% detected once. This material consisted of ileum tissue, taken 584 days after intestinal transplantation. The receptors were sampled from a human patient who received an intestinal transplant, so some T cells may come from the graft donor. Both conserved end residues are part of each CDR3. D genes are given only for firm matches. Where a row states a size, it is once, few, many or the class of an expanded clone; other rows omit it.

J gene | D gene | V gene | clone size | CDR3 protein | CDR3 DNA
TRBJ2-2 | - | TRBV5-5 | - | CASSLSPRNTGELFF | TGTGCCAGCAGCTTGTCCCCCAGGAACACCGGGGAGCTGTTTTTT
TRBJ2-7 | - | TRBV29-1 | - | CSVRQEGREQYF | TGCAGCGTTAGACAGGAAGGGAGGGAGCAGTACTTC
TRBJ1-2 | - | TRBV6-5 | - | CASSSGGFGYTF | TGTGCCAGCAGTTCGGGGGGTTTTGGCTACACCTTC
TRBJ2-7 | TRBD2 | TRBV5-4 | - | CASSTGTSMYEQYF | TGTGCCAGCAGCACCGGGACTAGCATGTACGAGCAGTACTTC
TRBJ2-3 | - | TRBV2 | - | CASRGLGITDTQYF | TGTGCCAGCAGGGGTCTGGGAATCACAGATACGCAGTATTTT
TRBJ1-2 | - | TRBV29-1 | - | CSVVRVGGEGYTF | TGCAGCGTTGTTCGGGTCGGAGGGGAAGGCTACACCTTC
TRBJ1-1 | - | TRBV5-8 | - | CASSSGVMNTEAFF | TGTGCCAGCAGCTCAGGGGTAATGAACACTGAAGCTTTCTTT
TRBJ2-3 | TRBD1 | TRBV7-9 | - | CASTQGEDTQYF | TGTGCCAGCACTCAGGGGGAAGATACGCAGTATTTT
TRBJ1-2 | - | TRBV5-1 | - | CASRLAGESGGYTF | TGCGCCAGCAGACTGGCTGGGGAATCTGGTGGCTACACCTTC
TRBJ1-1 | - | TRBV6-5 | - | CASSYSGGEAFF | TGTGCCAGCAGTTACTCTGGGGGTGAAGCTTTCTTT
TRBJ2-1 | - | TRBV5-1 | - | CASSLDTSFNEQFF | TGCGCCAGCAGCTTGGATACTAGTTTTAATGAGCAGTTCTTC
TRBJ1-3 | TRBD1 | TRBV18 | few | CASSPPRDSSGNTIYF | TGTGCCAGCTCACCGCCCCGGGACAGTAGTGGAAACACCATATATTTT
TRBJ2-5 | TRBD2 | TRBV4-2 | - | CASSQRTSGGEETQYF | TGTGCCAGCAGCCAAAGGACTAGCGGGGGGGAAGAGACCCAGTACTTC
TRBJ2-6 | TRBD1 | TRBV5-1 | - | CASSDDRAGANVLTF | TGCGCCAGCAGCGACGACAGGGCTGGGGCCAACGTCCTGACTTTC
TRBJ2-3 | TRBD2 | TRBV5-1 | once | CASSLASGSGALTDTQYF | TGCGCCAGCAGCTTGGCCTCCGGTAGCGGGGCGCTCACAGATACGCAGTATTTT
TRBJ2-7 | - | TRBV11-2 | - | CASSPPRDAYYEQYF | TGTGCCAGCAGCCCCCCCCGGGACGCCTACTACGAGCAGTACTTC
TRBJ1-3 | TRBD1 | TRBV5-1 | - | CASSLAGTGQSGIYF | TGCGCCAGCAGCTTGGCCGGGACAGGGCAGAGCGGCATATATTTT
TRBJ2-2 | TRBD1 | TRBV5-1 | - | CASSLVGTGAISGELFF | TGCGCCAGCAGCTTGGTAGGGACAGGGGCGATCTCCGGGGAGCTGTTTTTT
TRBJ2-7 | - | TRBV7-8 | once | CASSSYRGLTTYEQYF | TGTGCCAGCAGCTCGTACAGGGGACTTACTACCTACGAGCAGTACTTC
TRBJ2-2 | TRBD2 | TRBV6-5 | - | CASSYGTSIGELFF | TGTGCCAGCAGCTACGGGACTAGTATAGGGGAGCTGTTTTTT
TRBJ1-1 | - | TRBV11-2 | - | CASSLRPANNTEAFF | TGTGCCAGCAGCTTACGGCCGGCTAATAACACTGAAGCTTTCTTT
TRBJ1-3 | - | TRBV7-6 | few | CASSLARGGSGNTIYF | TGTGCCAGCAGCTTAGCGCGAGGGGGATCTGGAAACACCATATATTTT
TRBJ2-3 | - | TRBV19 | - | CASSIAAADTQYF | TGTGCCAGTAGTATAGCAGCGGCAGATACGCAGTATTTT
TRBJ2-2 | TRBD2 | TRBV4-2 | - | CASSQEGGGAFTGELFF | TGTGCCAGCAGCCAAGAAGGCGGGGGGGCCTTCACCGGGGAGCTGTTTTTT
TRBJ2-7 | - | TRBV4-1 | - | CASSWGGPTQTYEQYF | TGCGCCAGCAGCTGGGGGGGCCCGACCCAGACCTACGAGCAGTACTTC
TRBJ2-7 | - | TRBV6-1 | once | CASSLPYEQYF | TGTGCCAGCAGTCTTCCCTACGAGCAGTACTTC
TRBJ1-1 | - | TRBV29-1 | - | CSVDGGAHTEAFF | TGCAGCGTTGACGGGGGCGCGCACACTGAAGCTTTCTTT
TRBJ2-7 | TRBD1 | TRBV6-6 | - | CASSYPRQGATGQYF | TGTGCCAGCAGCTACCCACGACAGGGGGCGACGGGGCAGTACTTC
TRBJ2-2 | TRBD1 | TRBV5-5 | - | CASSRRPQGASGELFF | TGTGCCAGCAGTCGGCGGCCGCAGGGGGCCTCCGGGGAGCTGTTTTTT
TRBJ2-7 | TRBD1 | TRBV4-1 | once | CASSQETGTGFYEQYF | TGCGCCAGCAGCCAAGAGACCGGGACAGGGTTCTACGAGCAGTACTTC
TRBJ2-5 | TRBD2 | TRBV27 | - | CASKTSGQETQYF | TGTGCCAGCAAAACTAGCGGGCAAGAGACCCAGTACTTC
TRBJ2-1 | TRBD2 | TRBV6-1 | - | CASRGLAGGDEQFF | TGTGCCAGCAGGGGACTAGCGGGGGGGGATGAGCAGTTCTTC
TRBJ2-7 | - | TRBV7-3 | once | CASSLDSSYEQYF | TGTGCCAGCAGCCTCGACAGCTCCTACGAGCAGTACTTC
TRBJ2-1 | - | TRBV6-5 | once | CASSDDNEQFF | TGTGCCAGCAGCGACGACAATGAGCAGTTCTTC
TRBJ1-5 | - | TRBV19 | - | CASSILGRRDQPQHF | TGTGCCAGTAGTATTTTGGGGCGGAGGGATCAGCCCCAGCATTTT
TRBJ2-1 | TRBD1 | TRBV13 | - | CASHDRVSEQFF | TGTGCCAGCCACGACAGGGTCAGTGAGCAGTTCTTC
TRBJ2-5 | - | TRBV4-1 | few | CASSQDRRAGLLETQYF | TGCGCCAGCAGCCAAGATCGTCGGGCTGGTCTGTTGGAGACCCAGTACTTC
TRBJ2-7 | TRBD1 | TRBV7-9 | - | CASSHWDRSYEQYF | TGTGCCAGCAGCCATTGGGACAGGAGCTACGAGCAGTACTTC
TRBJ1-1 | - | TRBV9 | once | CASTRAAQVTEAFF | TGTGCCAGCACACGGGCCGCCCAGGTCACTGAAGCTTTCTTT
TRBJ1-2 | - | TRBV5-4 | few | CASSIGGTGSVSGYTF | TGTGCCAGCAGCATTGGTGGAACAGGGAGCGTTTCCGGCTACACCTTC
TRBJ2-1 | - | TRBV2 | - | CASSGGTATGEQFF | TGTGCCAGCAGTGGTGGGACGGCGACGGGTGAGCAGTTCTTC
TRBJ2-7 | - | TRBV7-9 | - | CASSGGQFHYEQYF | TGTGCCAGCAGCGGGGGACAATTCCACTACGAGCAGTACTTC